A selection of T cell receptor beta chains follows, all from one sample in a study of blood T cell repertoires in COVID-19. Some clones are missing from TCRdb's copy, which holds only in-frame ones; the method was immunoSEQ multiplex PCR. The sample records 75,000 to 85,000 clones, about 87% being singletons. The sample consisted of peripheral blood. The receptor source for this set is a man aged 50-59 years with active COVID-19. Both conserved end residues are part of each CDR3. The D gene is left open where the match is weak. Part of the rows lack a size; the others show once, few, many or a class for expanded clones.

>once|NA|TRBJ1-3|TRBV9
TGTGCCAGCAGCGTAGATAGGGGTGGCTCTGGAAACACCATATATTTT
CASSVDRGGSGNTIYF
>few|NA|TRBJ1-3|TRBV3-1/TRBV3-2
TGTGCCAGCAGCCAAGCGCGGGACGGCGGAAACACCATATATTTT
CASSQARDGGNTIYF
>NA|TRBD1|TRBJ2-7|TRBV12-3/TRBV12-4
TGTGCCAGCAGTTTACCCGGACAGGGGGAGCAGTACTTC
CASSLPGQGEQYF
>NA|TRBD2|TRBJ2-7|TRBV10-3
TGTGCCATCAGTGACCACGCTAGCGGGGACTACGAGCAGTACTTC
CAISDHASGDYEQYF
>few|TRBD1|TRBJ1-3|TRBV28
TGTGCCAGCAGTGGTGGACAGGCGCGAGGAAACACCATATATTTT
CASSGGQARGNTIYF
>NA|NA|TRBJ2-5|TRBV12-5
TGTGCTAGTGGTTTGTCTGAGAAAGAGACCCAGTACTTC
CASGLSEKETQYF
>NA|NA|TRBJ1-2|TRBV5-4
TGTGCCAGCAGCTTGGCTCAGAAAGGGAGCTATGGCTACACCTTC
CASSLAQKGSYGYTF
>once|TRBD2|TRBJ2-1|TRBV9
TGTGCCAGCAGCGCGACTAGCGTGAACTACAATGAGCAGTTCTTC
CASSATSVNYNEQFF
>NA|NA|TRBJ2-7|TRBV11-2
TGTGCCAGCAGCTTTACGACACTTAGCTACGAGCAGTACTTC
CASSFTTLSYEQYF
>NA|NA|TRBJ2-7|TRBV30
TGTGCCTGTAGAGGAGGTGGGTTAAGCTCCTACGAGCAGTACTTC
CACRGGGLSSYEQYF
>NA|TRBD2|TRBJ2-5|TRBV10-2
TGCGCCAGCAGTGAGGCCTCGACTAGCGGGGGATACAAAGAGACCCAGTACTTC
CASSEASTSGGYKETQYF
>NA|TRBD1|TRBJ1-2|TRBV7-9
TGTGCCAGCAGCCCAGGACAGGGGGATGGCTACACCTTC
CASSPGQGDGYTF
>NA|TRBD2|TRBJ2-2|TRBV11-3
TGTGCCAGCAGCTTAGATAGCGGGACTAGCGGCCCCGGGGAGCTGTTTTTT
CASSLDSGTSGPGELFF
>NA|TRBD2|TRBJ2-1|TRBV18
TGTGCCAGCTCACCGGGACTAGCGCTTAATGAGCAGTTCTTC
CASSPGLALNEQFF
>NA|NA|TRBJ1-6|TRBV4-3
TGCGCCAGCAGACAGAATACTTATTCACCCCTCCACTTT
CASRQNTYSPLHF
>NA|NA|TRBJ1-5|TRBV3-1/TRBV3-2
TGTGCCAGCAGCCGGGGGGGCGCAGGGCAGCCCCAGCATTTT
CASSRGGAGQPQHF
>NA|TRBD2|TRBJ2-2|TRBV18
TGTGCCAGCTCACCGGACAGGGCACGACTAGCGGGGGGCCTCGGCGAGCTGTTTTTT
CASSPDRARLAGGLGELFF
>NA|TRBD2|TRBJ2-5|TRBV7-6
TGTGCCAGCAGCCCGTACGGGGGGGCCGGGACGAACGCCCAAGAGACCCAGTACTTC
CASSPYGGAGTNAQETQYF
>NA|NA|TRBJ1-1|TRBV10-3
TGTGCCATCAGTTCACAGGGACTGAACACTGAAGCTTTCTTT
CAISSQGLNTEAFF
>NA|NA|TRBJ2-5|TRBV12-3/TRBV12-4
TGTGCCAGCAGTTTCAGGATCCAAGAGACCCAGTACTTC
CASSFRIQETQYF
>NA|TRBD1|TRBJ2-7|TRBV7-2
TGTGCCAGCAGCTACGTAGTAAGACAGGGGCACTCCTACGAGCAGTACTTC
CASSYVVRQGHSYEQYF
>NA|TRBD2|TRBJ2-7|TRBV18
TGTGCCAGCTCACCCGGACTAGCGGGAGCCTACGAGCAGTACTTC
CASSPGLAGAYEQYF
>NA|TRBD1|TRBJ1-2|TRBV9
TGTGCCAGCAGCGTGACCGGGACAGGGGTGCATGGCTACACCTTC
CASSVTGTGVHGYTF
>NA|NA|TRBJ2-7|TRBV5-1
TGCGCCAGCAGCTTGGAGGGGCGCCCCTTCTACGAGCAGTACTTC
CASSLEGRPFYEQYF
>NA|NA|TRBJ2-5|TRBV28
TGTGCCAGCCCCCCCGGTCGTTTTACGTTGGAGACCCAGTACTTC
CASPPGRFTLETQYF
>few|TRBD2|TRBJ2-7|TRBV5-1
TGCGCCAGCAGCCCCGAGCGCGGGAGGGCCTACGAGCAGTACTTC
CASSPERGRAYEQYF
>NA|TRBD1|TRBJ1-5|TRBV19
TGTGCCAGTAGAGGGACAGGGGTTCAGCCCCAGCATTTT
CASRGTGVQPQHF
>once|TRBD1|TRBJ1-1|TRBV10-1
TGCGCCAGGAAAAACAGGGGGACCGGCACTGAAGCTTTCTTT
CARKNRGTGTEAFF
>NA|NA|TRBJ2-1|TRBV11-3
TGTGCCAGCAGCCCCTCCCGGGTCCAAGACAGAAACTACAATGAGCAGTTCTTC
CASSPSRVQDRNYNEQFF
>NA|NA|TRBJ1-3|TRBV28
TGTGCCAGCAGTTCCTCGGGTGCCTCTGGAAACACCATATATTTT
CASSSSGASGNTIYF
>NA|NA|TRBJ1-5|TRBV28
TGTGCCAGCTCAGGCAATCAGCCCCAGCATTTT
CASSGNQPQHF
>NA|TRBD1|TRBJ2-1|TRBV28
TGTGCCAGCAGGGGGACAGGGGGCAATGAGCAGTTCTTC
CASRGTGGNEQFF
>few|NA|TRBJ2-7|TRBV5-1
TGCGCCAGCAGCTCTCCCGACACCTCAGTTTACTTC
CASSSPDTSVYF
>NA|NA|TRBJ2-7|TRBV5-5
TGTGCCAGCAGCTTGGTCGAGGTTTTCGACGAGCAGTACTTC
CASSLVEVFDEQYF
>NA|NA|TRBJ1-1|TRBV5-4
TGTGCCAGCAGCTTCGTTACAGGAGTAATCACTGAAGCTTTCTTT
CASSFVTGVITEAFF
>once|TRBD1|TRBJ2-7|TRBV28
TGTGCCAGCAGCGACAGGGGGTCGGACGAGCAGTACTTC
CASSDRGSDEQYF
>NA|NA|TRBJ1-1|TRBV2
TGTGCCAGCAGGAAGGAGGGAAACACTGAAGCTTTCTTT
CASRKEGNTEAFF
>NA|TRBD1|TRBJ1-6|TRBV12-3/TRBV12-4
TGTGCCAGCAGACAGGGGAGGAATTCACCCCTCCACTTT
CASRQGRNSPLHF
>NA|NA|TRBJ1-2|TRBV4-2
TGTGCCAGCAGCCAAGCTAAACAGCTCGGCGGCTACACCTTC
CASSQAKQLGGYTF
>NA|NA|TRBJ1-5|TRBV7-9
TGTGCCAGCAGCCTATGGGGGAGGGATCAGCCCCAGCATTTT
CASSLWGRDQPQHF
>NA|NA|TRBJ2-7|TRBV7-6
TGTGCCAGCAGTTTAGCGGGACAGGGCCCCTACGAGCAGTACTTC
CASSLAGQGPYEQYF
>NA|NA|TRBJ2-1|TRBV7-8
TGTGCCAGCAGCTTAATAGCGGAGCAGTTCTTC
CASSLIAEQFF
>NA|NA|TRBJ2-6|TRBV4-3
TGCGCCAGCAGCCAAGATCTCGATATAGAAGTCTCTGGGGCCAACGTCCTGACTTTC
CASSQDLDIEVSGANVLTF
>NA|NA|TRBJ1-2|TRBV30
TGTGCCTGTCAAGACGGCTTCGGGAATGGCTACACCTTC
CACQDGFGNGYTF
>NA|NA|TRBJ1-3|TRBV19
TGTGCCAGTAACGCACAGGGTGTCGGAAACACCATATATTTT
CASNAQGVGNTIYF
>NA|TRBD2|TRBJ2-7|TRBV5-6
TGTGCCAGCAGCCCGGGACTAGCGGACGAGCAGTACTTC
CASSPGLADEQYF
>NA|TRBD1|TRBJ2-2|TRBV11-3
TGTGCCAGCAGCCGAGGGACAGGGGGCTACACCGGGGAGCTGTTTTTT
CASSRGTGGYTGELFF
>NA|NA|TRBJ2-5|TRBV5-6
TGTGCCAGCAGCCCCTTAGCTAGGGAGACCCAGTACTTC
CASSPLARETQYF
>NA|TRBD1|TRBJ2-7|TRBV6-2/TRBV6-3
TGTGCCAGCAGTTATTCGAGACAGGGGGCCTACGAGCAGTACTTC
CASSYSRQGAYEQYF
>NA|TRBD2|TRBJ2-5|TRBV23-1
TGCGCCAGCAGTCATGGCCGCCTAGCGGGTCAAGAGACCCAGTACTTC
CASSHGRLAGQETQYF
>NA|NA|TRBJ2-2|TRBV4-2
TGTGCCAGCAGCCAAGAAATAACAACGAACACCGGGGAGCTGTTTTTT
CASSQEITTNTGELFF